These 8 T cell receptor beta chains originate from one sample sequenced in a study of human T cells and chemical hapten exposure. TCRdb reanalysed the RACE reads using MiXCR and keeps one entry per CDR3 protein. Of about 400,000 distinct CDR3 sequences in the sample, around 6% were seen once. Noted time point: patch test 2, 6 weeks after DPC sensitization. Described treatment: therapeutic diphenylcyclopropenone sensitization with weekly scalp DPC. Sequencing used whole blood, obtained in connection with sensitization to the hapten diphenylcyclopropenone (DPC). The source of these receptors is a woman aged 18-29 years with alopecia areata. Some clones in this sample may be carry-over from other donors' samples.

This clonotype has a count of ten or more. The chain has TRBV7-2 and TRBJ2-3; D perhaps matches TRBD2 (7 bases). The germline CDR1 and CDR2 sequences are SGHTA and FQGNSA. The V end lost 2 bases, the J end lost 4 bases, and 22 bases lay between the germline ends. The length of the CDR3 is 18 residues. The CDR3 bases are TGTGCCAGCAGCTTAAATTCGGTTCGCGGGGGCATCTCAGATACGCAGTATTTT. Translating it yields CASSLNSVRGGISDTQYF.

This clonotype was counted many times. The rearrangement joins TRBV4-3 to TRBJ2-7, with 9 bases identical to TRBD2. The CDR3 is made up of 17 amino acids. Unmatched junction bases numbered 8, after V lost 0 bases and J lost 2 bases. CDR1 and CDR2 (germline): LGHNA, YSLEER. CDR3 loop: CASSQEWSGGPAYEQYF. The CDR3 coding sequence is TGCGCCAGCAGCCAAGAGTGGAGCGGGGGGCCCGCCTACGAGCAGTACTTC.

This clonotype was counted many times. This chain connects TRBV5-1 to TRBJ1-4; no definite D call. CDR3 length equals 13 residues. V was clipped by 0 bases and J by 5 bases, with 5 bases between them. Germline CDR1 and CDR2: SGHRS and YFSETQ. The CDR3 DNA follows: TGCGCCAGCAGCTTGGGGCAGAATGAAAAACTGTTTTTT. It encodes CASSLGQNEKLFF. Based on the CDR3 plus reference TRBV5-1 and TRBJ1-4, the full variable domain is KAGVTQTPRYLIKTRGQQVTLSCSPISGHRSVSWYQQTPGQGLQFLFEYFSETQRNKGNFPGRFSGRQFSNSRSEMNVSTLELGDSALYLCASSLGQNEKLFFGSGTQLSVL.

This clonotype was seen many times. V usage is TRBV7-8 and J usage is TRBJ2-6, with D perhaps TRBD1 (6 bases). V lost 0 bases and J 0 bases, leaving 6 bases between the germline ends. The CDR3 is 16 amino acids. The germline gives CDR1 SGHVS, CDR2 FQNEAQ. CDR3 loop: CASSLADSSGANVLTF. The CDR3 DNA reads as TGTGCCAGCAGCTTAGCGGACAGCTCTGGGGCCAACGTCCTGACTTTC.

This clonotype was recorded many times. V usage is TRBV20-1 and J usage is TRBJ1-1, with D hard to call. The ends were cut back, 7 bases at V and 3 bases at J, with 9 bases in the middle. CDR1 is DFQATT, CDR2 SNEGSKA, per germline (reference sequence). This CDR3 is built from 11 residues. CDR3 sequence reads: CSVLRDTEAFF. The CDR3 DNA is TGCAGTGTCTTAAGAGACACTGAAGCTTTCTTT.

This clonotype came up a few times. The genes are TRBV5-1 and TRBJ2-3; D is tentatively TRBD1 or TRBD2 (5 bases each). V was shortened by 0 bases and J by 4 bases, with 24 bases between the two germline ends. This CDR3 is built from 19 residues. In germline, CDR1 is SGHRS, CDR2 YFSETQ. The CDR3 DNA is TGCGCCAGCAGCTTGGGAGGGGCTAGAGGGAGCTGGCATGCAGATACGCAGTATTTT. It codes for CASSLGGARGSWHADTQYF.

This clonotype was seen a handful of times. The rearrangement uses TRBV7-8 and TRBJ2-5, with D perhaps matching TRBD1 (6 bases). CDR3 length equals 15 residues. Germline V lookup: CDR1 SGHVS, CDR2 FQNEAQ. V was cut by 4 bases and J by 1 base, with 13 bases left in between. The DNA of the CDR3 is TGTGCCAGCAGCTCCAACCGACAGGCCCAAGAGACCCAGTACTTC. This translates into CASSSNRQAQETQYF. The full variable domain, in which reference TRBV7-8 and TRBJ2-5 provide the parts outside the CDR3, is GAGVSQSPRYKVAKRGQDVALRCDPISGHVSLFWYQQALGQGPEFLTYFQNEAQLDKSGLPSDRFFAERPEGSVSTLKIQRTQQEDSAVYLCASSSNRQAQETQYFGPGTRLLVL.

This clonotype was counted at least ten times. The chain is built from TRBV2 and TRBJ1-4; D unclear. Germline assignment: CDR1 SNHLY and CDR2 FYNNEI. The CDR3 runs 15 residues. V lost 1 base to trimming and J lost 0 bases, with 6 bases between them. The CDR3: CASSEGAATNEKLFF. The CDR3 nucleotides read TGTGCCAGCAGTGAAGGCGCGGCAACTAATGAAAAACTGTTTTTT.